This T cell receptor beta chain was identified during a study of T cells in Graves' hyperthyroidism and ophthalmopathy. This clonotype was seen only a few times. The J segment lost 3 bases and the V segment lost 2 bases, leaving 11 bases of the junction unmatched. The CDR3 runs 17 residues. Germline V gives CDR1 SGHRS, CDR2 YFSETQ. The TCR beta CDR3 regions underwent amplification using RNA transcripts as the source. The HTBI primer set served for first-round RT-PCR of the TCR CDR3. TCRdb fed the multiplex PCR reads into MiXCR, producing one record per CDR3 protein. The sample contains a few hundred thousand distinct CDR3 sequences, 15% to 19% of which appear only once.

The chain employs TRBV5-1 and TRBJ2-5; 9 bases match TRBD2. The sequenced sample was blood. The receptor was derived from a woman between 25 and 40 years old with Graves' hyperthyroidism. The CDR3 sequence: CASSFSGGRALEETQYF. DNA of the CDR3: TGCGCCAGCAGCTTCTCCGGCGGGAGGGCTTTGGAAGAGACCCAGTACTTC.